The T cell receptor (beta chain) described here comes from a study of T cell clones after liver transplantation. Across the study: TCRbeta sequencing after a pre-transplant mixed lymphocyte reaction identified graft-donor-reactive clones, later tracked in post-transplant blood. Pre-transplant mixed lymphocyte reactions yielded third-party-reactive TCRbeta sequences as comparators for graft-donor-reactive sequences. Draws occurred before transplant, before withdrawal, and after complete or failed withdrawal.

This table comes from immunoSEQ multiplex PCR, and its TCRdb copy is limited to in-frame clones, with some not included. The table lists 95,000 to 110,000 clones, roughly four fifths of them singletons. Unstimulated PBMCs were sorted into CD3+CD4+ and CD3+CD8+ populations. Trimming took off 2 bases at V and 4 bases at J, with 9 bases between the two ends. The CDR3 runs 14 residues. CDR1 and CDR2 (germline): SGHTA, FQGTGA. Sequences were derived from CD4+ T cells from blood, sampled before liver transplant. This rearrangement joins TRBV7-3 to TRBJ2-1, with no clear D. This receptor was identified in a human donor who received a liver transplant. The CDR3 DNA sequence: TGTGCCAGCAGCTTAGGTCAGACTTACAATGAGCAGTTCTTC. Its translation is CASSLGQTYNEQFF.